One and the same sample provided the 4 T cell receptor beta chains below, sequenced in a study of blood T cell repertoires in COVID-19. Using immunoSEQ multiplex PCR, the repertoire was profiled, and TCRdb retains in-frame clones only, with some absent. The table records about 100,000 clones, approximately 86% of them present only once. Sequences were obtained from peripheral blood. The receptors originated from an elderly man with acute or convalescent COVID-19.

The chain uses TRBV28 and TRBJ1-1; D possibly corresponds to TRBD1 (5 bases). The CDR3 contains 14 residues. V lost 3 bases to trimming and J lost 8 bases, with 16 bases between them. Germline V gene lookup returns CDR1 MDHEN and CDR2 SYDVKM. The CDR3: CASSFPGGRSEAFF. CDR3 nucleotide sequence: TGTGCCAGCAGTTTTCCGGGGGGAAGATCAGAAGCTTTCTTT.

The V and J genes are TRBV7-3 and TRBJ2-7, with 11 bases fitting TRBD2. Germline V gene lookup returns CDR1 SGHTA and CDR2 FQGTGA. The CDR3 totals 16 residues. With V trimmed by 6 bases and J by 5 bases, 12 bases remained unmatched. The DNA for the CDR3 is TGTGCCAGCAGTCGCGACCTTACTAGCGGGAGTCACGAGCAGTACTTC. Amino acid sequence: CASSRDLTSGSHEQYF. The full variable domain, its missing parts supplied by reference TRBV7-3 and TRBJ2-7, is GAGVSQTPSNKVTEKGKYVELRCDPISGHTALYWYRQSLGQGPEFLIYFQGTGAADDSGLPNDRFFAVRPEGSVSTLKIQRTERGDSAVYLCASSRDLTSGSHEQYFGPGTRLTVT.

The J gene is TRBJ2-7, the V gene TRBV11-3, with TRBD2 matching over 9 bases. The junction had 6 bases not matched to a gene; V was cut back by 5 bases and J by 7 bases. The CDR3 is 13 residues long. Germline assignment: CDR1 SGHNT and CDR2 YENEEA. In nucleotides, the CDR3 is TGTGCCAGCAGCCGGGGCACTAGCGGGGAGCAGTACTTC. Translating it yields CASSRGTSGEQYF.

This clone was counted once. J is TRBJ2-1 and V is TRBV4-2; tentatively, D is TRBD1 (5 bases). In germline, CDR1 is LGHNA, CDR2 YNFKEQ. Deletions cut 0 bases from V and 5 bases from J, with 17 bases between. This CDR3 contains 17 residues. As DNA, the CDR3 is TGTGCCAGCAGCCAAGAACCCAGGGCGCCCGGCGACAATGAGCAGTTCTTC. Amino acid sequence: CASSQEPRAPGDNEQFF.